These 8 T cell receptor beta chains share one sample of origin, sequenced in a study of blood T cell repertoires in COVID-19. Some clones are missing from TCRdb's copy, which holds only in-frame ones; the method was immunoSEQ multiplex PCR. The data hold 13,000 to 15,000 clones, with 83% observed a single time. Sequenced input: peripheral blood. These receptors all come from a man in his forties with active or convalescent COVID-19.

The J gene is TRBJ2-7, the V gene TRBV29-1; the D gene is possibly TRBD1 (6 bases). V was trimmed by 6 bases and J by 1 base, leaving 10 bases between them. Germline V gene data show CDR1 as SQVTM and CDR2 as ANQGSEA. The CDR3 has 12 residues. CDR3: CSVATGSYEQYF. CDR3 DNA sequence: TGCAGCGTGGCTACAGGGTCCTACGAGCAGTACTTC.

V usage is TRBV27 and J usage is TRBJ2-7; perhaps TRBD1 as D (5 bases). Trimming removed 7 bases from V and 8 bases from J, with 21 bases in between. CDR3 length: 14 amino acids. CDR1 MNHEY and CDR2 SMNVEV come from the germline V gene (reference sequence). CDR3 sequence: CASTVRPGREKQYF. The CDR3 DNA follows: TGTGCCAGCACAGTGCGTCCAGGGCGAGAGAAGCAGTACTTC.

The V and J genes are TRBV12-3 or TRBV12-4 and TRBJ1-3; D gene unclear. The CDR3 extends over 12 amino acids. V gave up 2 bases and J gave up 12 bases, with 11 bases separating them. CDR3 DNA sequence: TGTGCCAGCAGTTTAACTTTTGGTTTCATATATTTT. Its translation: CASSLTFGFIYF.

The chain recombines TRBV27 with TRBJ1-5; D uncertain. This CDR3 comprises 16 residues. V was pared by 7 bases and J by 5 bases, with 21 bases between. Germline CDR1 is MNHEY and CDR2 is SMNVEV (reference sequence). The CDR3 is CASILMEEDCYQPQHF. For the CDR3, the DNA is TGTGCCAGCATCCTTATGGAAGAGGATTGTTATCAGCCCCAGCATTTT.

This rearrangement joins TRBV29-1 to TRBJ2-3; tentative D call: TRBD1 (5 bases). There are 14 residues in the CDR3. Germline V CDR1 and CDR2: SQVTM, ANQGSEA. V dropped 5 bases and J dropped 1 base, with 13 bases sitting between them. The CDR3 sequence is CSVTGSPGTDTQYF. DNA of the CDR3: TGCAGCGTTACAGGATCTCCGGGCACAGATACGCAGTATTTT.

The chain is built from TRBV5-6 and TRBJ1-4; D possibly corresponds to TRBD1 (6 bases). There are 14 residues in the CDR3. V gave up 0 bases and J gave up 7 bases, with 10 bases separating them. From germline, CDR1 is SGHDT and CDR2 YYEEEE. The CDR3 coding sequence is TGTGCCAGCAGCTTGGCAGGGGCCCTTGAAAAACTGTTTTTT. This codes for CASSLAGALEKLFF.

The sample holds a few counts of this clone. The rearrangement uses TRBV30 and TRBJ2-7; unclear D gene. The V and J ends lost 3 bases and 0 bases respectively, with 18 bases between them. Germline loops: CDR1 GTSNPN, CDR2 SVGIG (reference sequence). The CDR3 is 16 amino acids. This CDR3 is CAWRSLGERFSYEQYF. For the CDR3, the DNA is TGTGCCTGGAGGAGCCTAGGAGAGCGCTTCTCCTACGAGCAGTACTTC.

The chain couples TRBV9 to TRBJ1-2, with D hard to call. V gave up 2 bases and J gave up 5 bases, with 10 bases separating them. From germline, CDR1 is SGDLS and CDR2 YYNGEE. The CDR3 sequence is 13 residues long. CDR3 in DNA: TGTGCCAGCAGCGTGCGGTATGGGTATGGCTACACCTTC. This sequence encodes CASSVRYGYGYTF.